Given below is one T cell receptor (beta chain) in context. Only one count was recorded for this clone. The target of this receptor is not known. The input lacks base qualities; no much larger clone sits a single base away. This sample includes further DNA sequences coding for the same CDR3. The source of the sample is a study of beta chain features in type 1 diabetes (dated by TCRdb to 2017 to 2018). About the full investigation: Mean age, gender distribution, total cell number and subset yield were not different between patients and healthy donors. The study compared TCRB repertoires of sorted circulating CD4+ T cell subsets between recently diagnosed type 1 diabetes patients and matched healthy donors. Naive and central memory subsets were obtained from all 30 or so donors, but regulatory and stem cell-like memory subsets were isolated from only 8 patients and about 8 healthy donors. A total of about 110,000,000 sorted cells were examined across all samples, and a strong correlation was observed between cell number per subset and RNA yield.

The paper's findings and limits, for the study overall: Because cDNA was sequenced instead of genomic DNA, activated cells with high expression could be over-represented, although the groups did not differ in activation or CD3 levels. PCR might favor shorter templates, but patient and control samples were amplified and corrected together, so any skew would affect both groups equally. A moderate but significant shortening of TCRB CDR3 length was observed in type 1 diabetes patients in all four CD4+ subsets. HLA sub-analyses involved small numbers of individuals, so any influence of HLA type on TCRB rearrangement remained unresolved. Patients with type 1 diabetes made fewer insertions and deleted more nucleotides at VDJ recombination sites, implying thymic rearrangement abnormalities. The naive, central memory and regulatory TCRB repertoires appeared to resemble one another more closely among patients than among healthy donors.

The entire isolated RNA was reverse transcribed using the High Capacity cDNA Reverse Transcription Kit, and thus expressed TCRB transcripts were sequenced. Deep immunoSEQ sequencing was performed on naive, central memory and regulatory T cell samples, with an average of around 3.4 million total reads per sample. After sorted cells were lysed in RLT buffer, RNA was extracted with DNase-treated RNeasy Micro or Mini kits, with the choice depending on cell number. Each cell subset was processed separately to prevent cross-contamination, with patient and healthy donor samples processed together. The immunoSEQ multiplex PCR was used to amplify TCRB sequences from cDNA, generating 87-bp fragments that spanned the CDR3 region. Sequencing of the amplicons was done on the Illumina HiSeq platform. On the study's bioinformatics: PCR bias was corrected computationally using synthetic template baselines, and reads within Hamming distance 2 were collapsed, with unmergeable singletons discarded. Reads were aligned against IMGT so that V, D and J genes, CDR3 length and insertions or deletions at six rearrangement sites could be assigned. Within each subset, clonotype counts were normalized to the number of sorted cells before true diversity and Gini coefficients were calculated with the tcR R package. The overlap coefficient, calculated on TCRB nucleotide sequences, was used to measure repertoire sharing. As a proxy for the pre-selection repertoire, out-of-frame TCRB sequences from naive cells were analyzed. TCRdb's version of the immuneACCESS table is confined to in-frame rearrangements and falls short of the full clone set. An unresolved V gene accounts for under half of the shortfall where checked; the remainder is of unknown origin. V and J calls and clone size are given by that table; D and trimming were obtained from the DNA. The sample data list more than 350,000 clones, and roughly 10% of these were observed just once. 0.045% to 0.05% of the sample belongs to the ten largest clones.

Each donor gave one peripheral blood draw, averaging roughly 100 mL, which was collected into heparinised tubes. Naive, central memory, regulatory and stem cell-like memory CD4+ T cells were sorted on a BD FACSAria II using a panel including CD45RO, CCR7, CD25, CD127, CD95 and CD27. All sorted populations exceeded 95% purity. PBMCs were isolated immediately by Lymphoprep density gradient centrifugation and stained directly without culture. Samples were stained and sorted in pairs, with one healthy donor and one patient per experiment, so that batch effects were minimized. CDR1 and CDR2, looked up from the germline V gene, are SGDLS and YYNGEE. The CDR3 measures 15 amino acids from cysteine to phenylalanine. This entry keeps only the CDR3 DNA: 45 bases, framed from base 1. V lost 3 bases and J lost 0 bases, and the count of bases not matched to a germline gene is 3.

Material: naive CD4+ T cells from blood. What the cell subset or site label conveys for this sample: true naive CD4+ T cells. This receptor was taken from a woman aged 18-29 years in good health. This receptor chain uses TRBV9 and TRBJ2-1, with TRBD2 matching 7 junction bases. For the CDR3, the sequence is CASSASGSSYNEQFF. The DNA sequence follows: TGTGCCAGCAGCGCTAGCGGAAGCTCCTACAATGAGCAGTTCTTC.